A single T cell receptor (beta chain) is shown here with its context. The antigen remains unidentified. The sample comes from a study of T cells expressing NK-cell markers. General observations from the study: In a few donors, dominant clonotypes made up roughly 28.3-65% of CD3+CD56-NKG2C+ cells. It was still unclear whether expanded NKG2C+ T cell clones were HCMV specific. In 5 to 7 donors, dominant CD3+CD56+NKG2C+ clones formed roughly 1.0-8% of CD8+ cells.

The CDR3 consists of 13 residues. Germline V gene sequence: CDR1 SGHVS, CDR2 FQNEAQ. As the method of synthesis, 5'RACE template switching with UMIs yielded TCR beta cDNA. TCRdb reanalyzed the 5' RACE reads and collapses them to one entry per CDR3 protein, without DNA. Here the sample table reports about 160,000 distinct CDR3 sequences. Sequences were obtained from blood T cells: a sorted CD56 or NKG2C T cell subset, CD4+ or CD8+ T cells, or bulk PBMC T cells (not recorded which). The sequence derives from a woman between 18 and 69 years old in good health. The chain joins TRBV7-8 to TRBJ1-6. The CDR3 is CASSLVGNSPLHF.